The 32 T cell receptor beta chains below come from one sample, sequenced in a study of T cells in Graves' hyperthyroidism and ophthalmopathy. What was amplified from RNA transcripts were TCR beta CDR3 regions. The HTBI primer set served for first-round RT-PCR of the TCR CDR3. TCRdb analysed the multiplex PCR reads with MiXCR anew, one entry per CDR3 protein. The sample includes hundreds of thousands of distinct CDR3 sequences, approximately 15% seen only once; the top ten take 15% to 20%. Sequenced input: blood. The origin of the receptors is a woman under 30 with Graves' hyperthyroidism.

This clonotype was recorded at least ten times. This chain uses TRBV12-3 or TRBV12-4 with TRBJ2-7, with D perhaps given as TRBD1 or TRBD2 (5 bases each). The ends were cut back, 5 bases at V and 5 bases at J, with 13 bases in the middle. This CDR3 contains 13 residues. The CDR3 DNA follows: TGTGCCAGCAGTCTGGGGGTATGGGACGAGCAGTACTTC. Its translation is CASSLGVWDEQYF.

This clonotype was seen repeatedly, ten times or more. The chain uses TRBV11-3 and TRBJ2-1, with D perhaps TRBD1 (6 bases). The CDR3 is made up of 13 amino acids. Trimming took 6 bases from V and 8 from J, leaving 14 bases between them. Germline assignment: CDR1 SGHNT and CDR2 YENEEA. In DNA, the CDR3 is TGTGCCAGCAGATACACAGGGAAGGATGAGCAGTTCTTC. This sequence encodes CASRYTGKDEQFF.

The chain recombines TRBV7-2 with TRBJ1-3; a possible D gene is TRBD1 (5 bases). The germline V and J ends were trimmed by 2 bases and 0 bases, with 14 bases remaining between them. The CDR3 has 17 residues. The germline V gene has CDR1 SGHTA and CDR2 FQGNSA. This chain's CDR3 is CASSLNSGLRSGNTIYF. The CDR3 DNA is TGTGCCAGCAGCTTAAACTCGGGACTCCGCTCTGGAAACACCATATATTTT.

This clonotype was detected only a few times. The chain is built from TRBV4-1 and TRBJ1-2; a weak D match, TRBD1 (5 bases). CDR1 and CDR2 from the germline V gene are MGHRA and YSYEKL. V was pared by 4 bases and J by 3 bases, with 9 bases between. The CDR3 length is 13 residues. CDR3 in DNA: TGCGCCAGCAGCCGAGGGGTAGACTATGGCTACACCTTC. It yields the protein CASSRGVDYGYTF.

This clonotype was observed a single time. This sequence joins TRBV6-4 and TRBJ1-1; D is ambiguous. The CDR3 sequence is 15 residues long. V was cut by 3 bases and J by 1 base, with 12 bases left in between. Germline values: CDR1 MRHNA, CDR2 SNTAGT. The CDR3 bases are TGTGCCAGCAGTGAATTCCTGGGGAAGAACACTGAAGCTTTCTTT. As protein: CASSEFLGKNTEAFF.

This clonotype was recorded many times. This sequence joins TRBV7-8 and TRBJ2-1; D remains unclear. This CDR3 has 15 amino acids. Trimming took 0 bases from V and 9 from J, leaving 15 bases between them. CDR1 is SGHVS and CDR2 is FQNEAQ in the germline V gene. In DNA, the CDR3 is TGTGCCAGCAGCTTAGCGGCCGGCATTTTTGTTGAGCAGTTCTTC. This codes for CASSLAAGIFVEQFF. The variable domain in full, with the rest retrieved from reference TRBV7-8 and TRBJ2-1, is GAGVSQSPRYKVAKRGQDVALRCDPISGHVSLFWYQQALGQGPEFLTYFQNEAQLDKSGLPSDRFFAERPEGSVSTLKIQRTQQEDSAVYLCASSLAAGIFVEQFFGPGTRLTVL.

Turning to this clonotype: Mismatch with germline at one junction end may stem from a read error. The genes are TRBV6-1 and TRBJ2-1; the D gene could be TRBD1 or TRBD2 (7 bases each). This CDR3 comprises 14 residues. The germline V gene has CDR1 MNHNS and CDR2 SASEGT. The CDR3 spells CAGSEAGRGQEQFF. CDR3 DNA sequence: TGTGCCGGCAGTGAAGCGGGAAGGGGGCAAGAGCAGTTCTTC.

The V and J genes are TRBV7-2 and TRBJ1-2; a possible D gene is TRBD1 (6 bases). The CDR3 spans 13 residues. Trimming took 3 bases from V and 4 from J, leaving 9 bases between them. Germline V gives CDR1 SGHTA, CDR2 FQGNSA. CDR3 region: CASSFRGGYGYTF. The DNA for the CDR3 is TGTGCCAGCAGCTTCAGGGGCGGCTATGGCTACACCTTC.

The rearrangement links TRBV5-6 to TRBJ2-1, with 9 bases fitting TRBD1. The CDR3 spans 15 residues. CDR1 and CDR2 from the germline V gene are SGHDT and YYEEEE. Trimming at V came to 1 base and at J to 6 bases, leaving 5 bases not matched to a gene. For the CDR3, the DNA is TGTGCCAGCAGCTTGACAGGGGGCGCCGTCAATGAGCAGTTCTTC. Translating it yields CASSLTGGAVNEQFF.

This clonotype was observed at least ten times. The chain carries TRBV2 and TRBJ1-1; D gene uncertain. This CDR3 is 13 amino acids long. Trimming pared 6 bases from V and 0 bases from J, leaving 8 bases between. CDR1 and CDR2 from the germline V gene are SNHLY and FYNNEI. In DNA, the CDR3 is TGTGCCAGCAGCTCCTCCATGAACACTGAAGCTTTCTTT. This sequence encodes CASSSSMNTEAFF.

This sequence joins TRBV11-2 and TRBJ1-2; TRBD1 agrees at 9 bases. V shed 11 bases, J shed 8 bases, and the junction held 15 bases outside the gene matches. Germline V gene lookup returns CDR1 SGHAT and CDR2 FQNNGV. This CDR3 is built from 14 residues. In DNA, the CDR3 is TGTGCCGGGACGAGTACAGGGGGCGGAGAAGGCTACACCTTC. It translates to CAGTSTGGGEGYTF. The full variable domain, its missing parts supplied by reference TRBV11-2 and TRBJ1-2, is EAGVAQSPRYKIIEKRQSVAFWCNPISGHATLYWYQQILGQGPKLLIQFQNNGVVDDSQLPKDRFSAERLKGVDSTLKIQPAKLEDSAVYLCAGTSTGGGEGYTFGSGTRLTVV.

Many counts were recorded for this clonotype. J is TRBJ2-7 and V is TRBV12-3 or TRBV12-4; no definite D call. This CDR3 spans 13 amino acids. Trimming shortened V by 3 bases and J by 3 bases, and 9 bases separated the two germline ends. CDR3 in DNA: TGTGCCAGCAGTTTTAATGTGGTCTACGAGCAGTACTTC. Protein product: CASSFNVVYEQYF.

The V gene is TRBV6-1, the J gene TRBJ1-4; tentative D call: TRBD1 (6 bases). Germline CDR1 is MNHNS and CDR2 is SASEGT. V lost 4 bases, J lost 10 bases, and 25 bases lay in between. This CDR3 comprises 17 residues. The CDR3 loop reads CASSAGHTDPVPVKLFF. Written as DNA, the CDR3 is TGTGCCAGCAGTGCGGGACATACGGATCCTGTTCCCGTAAAACTGTTTTTT.

This clonotype was picked up many times. V and J are TRBV28 and TRBJ1-4; no firm D call. V was shortened by 8 bases and J by 8 bases, with 21 bases between the two germline ends. The CDR3 totals 15 residues. From germline, CDR1 is MDHEN and CDR2 SYDVKM. The CDR3: CASCLSGTHGEKLFF. For the CDR3, the DNA is TGTGCCAGCTGTCTCTCGGGAACCCATGGGGAAAAACTGTTTTTT. Using reference TRBV28 and TRBJ1-4 for the parts outside the CDR3, the full variable domain is DVKVTQSSRYLVKRTGEKVFLECVQDMDHENMFWYRQDPGLGLRLIYFSYDVKMKEKGDIPEGYSVSREKKERFSLILESASTNQTSMYLCASCLSGTHGEKLFFGSGTQLSVL.

The V and J genes are TRBV6-1 and TRBJ2-3, with 8 bases identical to TRBD2. V lost 6 bases, J lost 0 bases, and 5 bases stayed unmatched. The CDR3 has 15 residues. Germline loops: CDR1 MNHNS, CDR2 SASEGT. DNA of the CDR3: TGTGCCAGCAGCGGGGGGGTTACTAGCACAGATACGCAGTATTTT. Translation: CASSGGVTSTDTQYF.

This clonotype was detected ten times or more. The V gene is TRBV3-1, the J gene TRBJ2-1; D possibly corresponds to TRBD2 (6 bases). The V and J ends lost 4 bases and 5 bases respectively, with 15 bases between them. The CDR3 spans 15 residues. The germline V gene has CDR1 LGHDT and CDR2 YNNKEL (reference sequence). The CDR3 bases are TGTGCCAGCAGCCGCGGATCGGGAGTTCACAATGAGCAGTTCTTC. Amino acid sequence: CASSRGSGVHNEQFF.

At least ten counts were recorded for this clonotype. V usage is TRBV20-1 and J usage is TRBJ2-7, with D possibly TRBD2 on 5 matching bases. Trimming removed 6 bases from V and 6 bases from J, with 15 bases in between. The CDR3 is 12 residues long. Germline V gene data show CDR1 as DFQATT and CDR2 as SNEGSKA (reference sequence). CDR3 nucleotides: TGCAGTGCCGGAGGTCTTCCGGGCGAGCAGTACTTC. This encodes CSAGGLPGEQYF.

The J gene is TRBJ1-1, the V gene TRBV29-1; D gene ambiguous. The V gene lost 1 base and the J gene lost 5 bases, with 11 bases spanning the gap. The CDR3 consists of 13 residues. CDR1 SQVTM and CDR2 ANQGSEA come from the germline V gene. In DNA form, the CDR3 reads TGCAGCGTTGAAGGAAGGACGGCGACTGAAGCTTTCTTT. Translation: CSVEGRTATEAFF.

This clonotype was found once. It may be a read error: a sequence one base away is much more abundant. The chain carries TRBV7-2 and TRBJ2-1; D possibly corresponds to TRBD2 (6 bases). V lost 1 base and J 9 bases, leaving 16 bases between the germline ends. This CDR3 spans 15 amino acids. Germline V gene data show CDR1 as SGHTA and CDR2 as FQGNSA. CDR3 residues: CASSLVSEGRSEQFF. Written as DNA, the CDR3 is TGTGCCAGCAGCTTAGTTAGCGAGGGGAGGAGTGAGCAGTTCTTC.

This clonotype was recorded a few times. This chain connects TRBV28 to TRBJ1-4; 9 bases are a match to TRBD1. Unmatched junction bases numbered 3, after V lost 8 bases and J lost 5 bases. There are 13 residues in the CDR3. Germline lookup yields CDR1 MDHEN and CDR2 SYDVKM. The CDR3 DNA sequence: TGTGCCAGCTGGGACAGGGAAAATGAAAAACTGTTTTTT. Translation: CASWDRENEKLFF.

As regards this clonotype: A much larger clone is a single base away; this may be a read error. The rearrangement joins TRBV28 to TRBJ2-3; 9 positions match TRBD2. CDR3 length: 15 amino acids. J gave up 1 base and V 5 bases, and 4 bases lay outside the gene matches. Germline CDR1 is MDHEN and CDR2 is SYDVKM. The CDR3: CASSGLARRTDTQYF. CDR3 sequence (DNA): TGTGCCAGCAGTGGACTAGCGAGGCGCACAGATACGCAGTATTTT. The whole variable domain, remainder taken from reference TRBV28 and TRBJ2-3, is DVKVTQSSRYLVKRTGEKVFLECVQDMDHENMFWYRQDPGLGLRLIYFSYDVKMKEKGDIPEGYSVSREKKERFSLILESASTNQTSMYLCASSGLARRTDTQYFGPGTRLTVL.

The V gene is TRBV6-2 or TRBV6-3, the J gene TRBJ2-2; the D call may be TRBD1 or TRBD2 (6 bases each). Trimming removed 6 bases from V and 2 bases from J, with 16 bases in between. Germline CDR1 is MNHEY and CDR2 is SVGEGT. There are 16 residues in the CDR3. The CDR3 DNA reads TGTGCCAGCAGGAACCTAGGGGGGCGAAACACCGGGGAGCTGTTTTTT. Encoded protein: CASRNLGGRNTGELFF.

This clonotype appeared a few times. The J gene is TRBJ1-6, the V gene TRBV20-1, with D perhaps TRBD1 (5 bases). Germline assignment: CDR1 DFQATT and CDR2 SNEGSKA (reference sequence). Trimming cost V 5 bases and J 10 bases, with 15 bases left between them. The CDR3 covers 13 residues. The CDR3 nucleotides read TGCAGTGCTCAGACAGAGCTCCGGTCACCCCTCCACTTT. Protein sequence: CSAQTELRSPLHF.

Many counts were recorded for this clonotype. The rearrangement uses TRBV29-1 and TRBJ1-2, with a tentative D call TRBD1 (6 bases). The germline V gene has CDR1 SQVTM and CDR2 ANQGSEA. The CDR3 covers 13 residues. V was clipped by 7 bases and J by 1 base, with 13 bases between them. In DNA form, the CDR3 reads TGCAGCGCCAGGGACAATAGTAACTATGGCTACACCTTC. Translation gives CSARDNSNYGYTF.

This clonotype was seen more than once but under ten times. The chain has TRBV4-2 and TRBJ2-7; D may be TRBD2 (7 bases). The length of the CDR3 is 16 residues. V was shortened by 4 bases and J by 3 bases, with 19 bases between the two germline ends. Germline V CDR1 and CDR2: LGHNA, YNFKEQ. CDR3 amino acids: CASSPGRGGRYYEQYF. The CDR3 DNA sequence: TGTGCCAGCAGCCCAGGCAGGGGCGGGAGATACTACGAGCAGTACTTC.

The chain employs TRBV9 and TRBJ1-2; tentatively, D is TRBD1 (5 bases). Germline V gene lookup returns CDR1 SGDLS and CDR2 YYNGEE. This CDR3 is built from 14 residues. Trimming cost V 3 bases and J 6 bases, with 15 bases left between them. CDR3 sequence: CASSARDGRDGYTF. DNA of the CDR3: TGTGCCAGCAGCGCTAGGGACGGCCGGGATGGCTACACCTTC.

This clonotype was seen a few times. This chain joins TRBV20-1 and TRBJ2-7, with a weak D call TRBD2 (6 bases). Germline lookup yields CDR1 DFQATT and CDR2 SNEGSKA (reference sequence). CDR3 length: 13 residues. The germline V and J ends were trimmed by 4 bases and 4 bases, with 14 bases remaining between them. This CDR3 is CSAIPNSGYEQYF. The DNA for the CDR3 is TGCAGTGCTATACCTAATAGCGGATACGAGCAGTACTTC.

This clonotype appeared many times. The J gene is TRBJ1-5, the V gene TRBV20-1, with D unresolved. Between the trimmed V and J ends, which lost 0 bases and 8 bases, there was a span of 17 bases. This CDR3 is 15 amino acids long. Per germline, CDR1 DFQATT and CDR2 SNEGSKA (reference sequence). The CDR3 sequence is CSARDGSAGSKPQHF. CDR3 nucleotide sequence: TGCAGTGCTAGAGATGGATCGGCGGGTTCCAAGCCCCAGCATTTT.

This clonotype was observed many times. V and J are TRBV6-2 or TRBV6-3 and TRBJ2-5, with TRBD1 matching over 8 bases. The germline V gene has CDR1 MNHEY and CDR2 SVGEGT. J was trimmed by 6 bases and V by 5 bases; bases with no gene match: 8. The CDR3 runs 14 residues. CDR3 region: CASSVSGGGKTQYF. CDR3 sequence (DNA): TGTGCCAGCAGTGTGTCAGGGGGCGGAAAGACCCAGTACTTC.

This clonotype was seen ten or more times. V is TRBV7-9 and J is TRBJ2-1, with a tentative D call TRBD2 (5 bases). Germline loops: CDR1 SEHNR, CDR2 FQNEAQ (reference sequence). Trimming took off 4 bases at V and 8 bases at J, with 21 bases between the two ends. The CDR3 covers 16 residues. CDR3 residues: CASSSRRFRGQDEQFF. The CDR3 region has the DNA TGTGCCAGCAGCTCCAGACGGTTTCGCGGGCAAGATGAGCAGTTCTTC.

This clonotype turned up a few times. The V call is TRBV7-8, the J call TRBJ2-3; 10 nucleotides align to TRBD2. The CDR3 runs 15 residues. Per the germline V gene, CDR1 is SGHVS and CDR2 is FQNEAQ. The V segment lost 5 bases and the J segment 6 bases; nucleotides outside the gene matches: 8. The CDR3 DNA reads TGTGCCAGCAGCCCCCTAGCGGGGGACTCGGATACGCAGTATTTT. This encodes CASSPLAGDSDTQYF. Using reference TRBV7-8 and TRBJ2-3 for the parts outside the CDR3, the full variable domain is GAGVSQSPRYKVAKRGQDVALRCDPISGHVSLFWYQQALGQGPEFLTYFQNEAQLDKSGLPSDRFFAERPEGSVSTLKIQRTQQEDSAVYLCASSPLAGDSDTQYFGPGTRLTVL.

The gene calls are TRBV20-1 and TRBJ2-4; possible D gene TRBD1, 6 bases. V was shortened by 0 bases and J by 8 bases, with 11 bases between the two germline ends. Germline V gene lookup returns CDR1 DFQATT and CDR2 SNEGSKA (reference sequence). This CDR3 has 13 amino acids. For the CDR3, the DNA is TGCAGTGCTAGAGATCAGGGGTTCGACATTCAGTACTTC. It translates to CSARDQGFDIQYF.